The clone carrying this T cell receptor (beta chain) has just a few counts. This sample is part of a study of T cell responses to AZD1222 COVID-19 vaccine. The CDR3 has 16 amino acids. Trimming stripped 0 bases from V and 0 bases from J, with 9 bases between. Germline lookup yields CDR1 MGHRA and CDR2 YSYEKL. Measured with immunoSEQ multiplex PCR; TCRdb has only the in-frame clones, and not every one. The sample contains roughly 160,000 clones, 90% to 95% of which appear only once. This TCR was recovered from an adult in good health. Specimen: peripheral blood, collected on day 0 of AZD1222 vaccination. This chain uses TRBV4-1 with TRBJ1-3; no definite D call. Here the CDR3 DNA reads TGCGCCAGCAGCCAAGATGGGGTTCACTCTGGAAACACCATATATTTT. Its translation: CASSQDGVHSGNTIYF.